A selection of T cell receptor beta chains follows, all from one sample in a study of cytomegalovirus exposure and HLA in healthy donors. TCRdb keeps only in-frame clones here, not all; method: immunoSEQ multiplex PCR. The sample lists around 100,000 clones, roughly 73% occurring once. The sequenced sample consisted of PBMCs. Receptors were obtained from a young woman in good health and CMV-seronegative. The CDR3 runs from the conserved cysteine through the conserved F or W. The order of the fields is clone size, D gene, V gene, CDR3 length, J gene, CDR3 DNA, CDR3 protein. A D gene is named only where the DNA matches it firmly. Not all rows give a size; the values are once, few, many and, for expanded clones, a class.

.,.,TRBV7-9,12,TRBJ1-5,TGTGCCAGCGCCAGGGGCAATCAGCCCCAGCATTTT,CASARGNQPQHF
.,.,TRBV4-3,18,TRBJ1-1,TGCGCCAGCAGCCAAGTAATCGGGGGTCTACAAGAGAACACTGAAGCTTTCTTT,CASSQVIGGLQENTEAFF
once,.,TRBV13,14,TRBJ2-3,TGTGCCAGCAGCCCAATCTGGGAGGAGACTACGCAGTATTTT,CASSPIWEETTQYF
.,.,TRBV2,15,TRBJ2-2,TGTGCCAGCAGTCCCCAAGACACCTTAACCGGGGAGCTGTTTTTT,CASSPQDTLTGELFF
once,TRBD1,TRBV28,14,TRBJ1-1,TGTGCCAGCAGTCTAGGGGGCGCGGACACTGAAGCTTTCTTT,CASSLGGADTEAFF
once,.,TRBV7-8,16,TRBJ1-2,TGTGCCAGCAGCTTAGGAACCCCTGGGGGGTTGGGCGGCTACACCTTC,CASSLGTPGGLGGYTF
.,.,TRBV6-5,13,TRBJ1-1,TGTGCCAGCTTTTACGGGATGGGCACTGAAGCTTTCTTT,CASFYGMGTEAFF
few,TRBD2,TRBV7-2,15,TRBJ2-7,TGTGCCAGCAGCTTAGCGGCTAGCGGACCCTACGAGCAGTACTTC,CASSLAASGPYEQYF
few,TRBD1,TRBV6-1,14,TRBJ2-3,TGTGCCAGCAGTCACAGGGGGCTCGGGGATACGCAGTATTTT,CASSHRGLGDTQYF
.,.,TRBV7-9,16,TRBJ1-1,TGTGCCAGCAGCCCGCTGGGGGGAGAGGTGAGGACTGAAGCTTTCTTT,CASSPLGGEVRTEAFF
.,.,TRBV27,14,TRBJ1-2,TGTGCCAGCAGTTCGACAGCCAGTTCCTATGGCTACACCTTC,CASSSTASSYGYTF
.,.,TRBV7-2,14,TRBJ1-4,TGTGCCAGCAGCTTAGGCCCAGGGAGGGAAAAACTGTTTTTT,CASSLGPGREKLFF
.,.,TRBV19,15,TRBJ1-1,TGTGCCAGTAGTATAGACAGGTTAGGGAACACTGAAGCTTTCTTT,CASSIDRLGNTEAFF